The rows below give T cell receptor beta chains drawn from one sample of a study of T cells in Graves' hyperthyroidism and ophthalmopathy. TCRdb re-derived calls from the multiplex PCR reads in MiXCR, one entry per CDR3 protein. The table includes 530,000 or so distinct CDR3 sequences, around 42% detected once. Sequencing was performed on peripheral blood or thyroid tissue (not recorded which). The receptors shown here come from a woman between 18 and 30 years old with Graves' hyperthyroidism. CDR3s include the opening cysteine and the closing phenylalanine or tryptophan. D genes are given only for firm matches. Size is stated for part of the rows, as once, few or many counts, or as a class when the clone is expanded.

TRBV7-6	NA	TRBJ2-3	TRBD2	TGTGCCAGCAGCTTGAGGTCTAGCGGGAGTTCCGCAGATACGCAGTATTTT	CASSLRSSGSSADTQYF
TRBV7-9	NA	TRBJ2-1	TRBD2	TGTGCCAGCAGCTTAGCGGCTAGCGGGAGTGATGAGCAGTTCTTC	CASSLAASGSDEQFF
TRBV6-5	many	TRBJ2-7	TRBD2	TGTGCCAGCAGTTTAAGGGTAGGAAAAGCGGGGCTCTACGAGCAGTACTTC	CASSLRVGKAGLYEQYF
TRBV2	many	TRBJ1-5	TRBD1	TGTGCCAGCACCGACCTCCCCCGGGCCACAGGGGAACGCAATCAGCCCCAGCATTTT	CASTDLPRATGERNQPQHF
TRBV5-1	many	TRBJ1-4	TRBD1	TGCGCCAGCAGCTGGGGGACAGGGTTTCAAGAAAAACTGTTTTTT	CASSWGTGFQEKLFF
TRBV24-1	NA	TRBJ2-7	NA	TGTGCCACCAGTCGGGCGGGGAAAGGGTACGAGCAGTACTTC	CATSRAGKGYEQYF
TRBV29-1	NA	TRBJ1-2	NA	TGCAGCGCCCCAGGGGCATACGATGGCTACACCTTC	CSAPGAYDGYTF
TRBV12-3/TRBV12-4	NA	TRBJ1-2	NA	TGTGCCAGCAGTTTCGCAGGGGTGAGAGGGGGCTACACCTTC	CASSFAGVRGGYTF
TRBV10-3	NA	TRBJ1-2	NA	TGTGCCGCGCAAGACACCCTCGGTGGCTACACCTTC	CAAQDTLGGYTF
TRBV5-6	NA	TRBJ1-2	TRBD1	TGTGCCAGCAGCAGGGGGACAGGTCTCGCGTATGGCTACACCTTC	CASSRGTGLAYGYTF
TRBV20-1	NA	TRBJ1-5	TRBD1	TGCAGTGCTACCCGACAGGGTAGCAATCAGCCCCAGCATTTT	CSATRQGSNQPQHF